These 12 T cell receptor beta chains share one sample of origin, sequenced in a study of T cells in Graves' hyperthyroidism and ophthalmopathy. TCR beta CDR3 regions were amplified from RNA. The HTBI primer set was used in a first-round RT-PCR of the TCR CDR3. TCRdb re-derived calls from the multiplex PCR reads in MiXCR, one entry per CDR3 protein. The top ten hold 3.8% of the sample, which has around 620,000 distinct CDR3 sequences, around 15% seen once. Sequenced material: blood. These receptors were collected from a woman in her thirties with Graves' hyperthyroidism.

Many counts were recorded for this clonotype. The V call is TRBV4-1, the J call TRBJ1-1, with D perhaps matching TRBD1 (5 bases). CDR1 is MGHRA and CDR2 is YSYEKL in the germline V gene. Trimming took off 5 bases at V and 3 bases at J, with 10 bases between the two ends. CDR3 size: 13 residues. CDR3 bases: TGCGCCAGCAGCGGGGCCACAGACACTGAAGCTTTCTTT. Its translation is CASSGATDTEAFF.

The table lists this clonotype with many counts. The chain couples TRBV30 to TRBJ1-1; no clear D. The germline gives CDR1 GTSNPN, CDR2 SVGIG (reference sequence). Trimming took 3 bases from V and 0 from J, leaving 8 bases between them. CDR3 length: 13 residues. The CDR3 DNA sequence: TGTGCCTGGAGGATAGGACTGAACACTGAAGCTTTCTTT. It specifies CAWRIGLNTEAFF. The entire variable domain, with the rest obtained from reference TRBV30 and TRBJ1-1, is as follows: SQTIHQWPATLVQPVGSPLSLECTVEGTSNPNLYWYRQAAGRGLQLLFYSVGIGQISSEVPQNLSASRPQDRQFILSSKKLLLSDSGFYLCAWRIGLNTEAFFGQGTRLTVV.

This chain connects TRBV4-1 to TRBJ2-5; TRBD2 is a possible D gene (6 bases). V lost 0 bases, J lost 4 bases, and 12 bases lay in between. This CDR3 contains 15 residues. Looked up from germline, CDR1 is MGHRA and CDR2 is YSYEKL. CDR3 coding DNA: TGCGCCAGCAGCCAAGATGGGGGGTGGGTAGAGACCCAGTACTTC. This encodes CASSQDGGWVETQYF.

This clonotype was seen many times. The chain couples TRBV28 to TRBJ2-1; D perhaps matches TRBD1 (8 bases). V gave up 4 bases and J gave up 0 bases, with 16 bases separating them. The CDR3 has 17 amino acids. CDR1 and CDR2 from the germline V gene are MDHEN and SYDVKM. The CDR3 sequence is CASSSQGGDTSYNEQFF. The CDR3 nucleotides are TGTGCCAGCAGTTCACAGGGGGGGGACACCTCCTACAATGAGCAGTTCTTC.

The J gene is TRBJ2-2, the V gene TRBV14; 7 nucleotides align to TRBD1. J gave up 6 bases and V 2 bases, and 9 bases lay outside the gene matches. The germline CDR1 and CDR2 sequences are SGHDN and FVKESK. The CDR3 totals 16 residues. The CDR3 region is CASSQSKTGPPGELFF. The CDR3 bases are TGTGCCAGCAGCCAATCCAAGACAGGGCCCCCCGGGGAGCTGTTTTTT.

This clonotype was seen a handful of times. The rearrangement links TRBV7-8 to TRBJ1-5; no reliable D call. Germline CDR1 SGHVS, CDR2 FQNEAQ. This CDR3 has 13 amino acids. Trimming took off 1 base at V and 8 bases at J, with 9 bases between the two ends. This CDR3 is CASSLDVWEPQHF. CDR3 coding DNA: TGTGCCAGCAGCTTAGACGTCTGGGAGCCCCAGCATTTT.

The J gene is TRBJ2-2, the V gene TRBV5-4, with 9 positions matching TRBD2. V shed 4 bases and J 4 bases; nucleotides not matched to a gene: 14. The germline gives CDR1 SGHNT, CDR2 YYREEE (reference sequence). There are 18 residues in the CDR3. The CDR3: CASSPTLGAGGVTGELFF. The CDR3 nucleotides are TGTGCCAGCAGCCCCACCCTCGGGGCGGGAGGGGTCACCGGGGAGCTGTTTTTT. The complete variable domain, with remaining parts taken from reference TRBV5-4 and TRBJ2-2, reads ETGVTQSPTHLIKTRGQQVTLRCSSQSGHNTVSWYQQALGQGPQFIFQYYREEENGRGNFPPRFSGLQFPNYSSELNVNALELDDSALYLCASSPTLGAGGVTGELFFGEGSRLTVL.

This clonotype was picked up many times. The chain has TRBV7-2 and TRBJ2-2, with TRBD1 identical over 7 bases. This CDR3 is 16 amino acids long. CDR1 is SGHTA and CDR2 is FQGNSA in the germline V gene. V was clipped by 7 bases and J by 2 bases; unmatched bases: 10. CDR3: CASTPWTGLNTGELFF. CDR3 nucleotides: TGTGCCAGCACCCCCTGGACAGGACTTAACACCGGGGAGCTGTTTTTT.

The table lists this clonotype with many counts. This chain uses TRBV13 with TRBJ2-7, with a possible D match to TRBD2 (5 bases). Trimming pared 1 base from V and 4 bases from J, leaving 11 bases between. The CDR3 runs to 14 residues. CDR1 is PRHDT and CDR2 is FYEKMQ in the germline V gene (reference sequence). CDR3 protein: CASSLEASGYEQYF. CDR3 coding DNA: TGTGCCAGCAGCTTAGAGGCCTCGGGGTACGAGCAGTACTTC.

This clonotype was observed a handful of times. The chain recombines TRBV9 with TRBJ2-4; a weak D match, TRBD1 (6 bases). V lost 0 bases and J lost 3, with 13 bases in between. Germline lookup yields CDR1 SGDLS and CDR2 YYNGEE. The CDR3 sequence is 16 residues long. The CDR3 DNA reads as TGTGCCAGCAGCGTAGGCAGGGGCTTTGACAAAAACATTCAGTACTTC. It is translated as CASSVGRGFDKNIQYF.

Worth noting for this clonotype: A much larger clone lies one base from this, so it may be a read error. The CDR3 ends on some other residue instead of the conserved phenylalanine or tryptophan, so this is likely a read error. The J gene is TRBJ2-1, the V gene TRBV7-2, with unresolved D. V gave up 1 base and J gave up 2 bases, with 9 bases separating them. The CDR3 sequence is 15 residues long. The V gene's germline CDR1 is SGHTA and CDR2 FQGNSA. CDR3 in DNA: TGTGCCAGCAGCTTAGGGTCCGTTCCCTACAATGAGCAGTTCTCC. Protein: CASSLGSVPYNEQFS.

The sample holds many counts of this clonotype. The V and J genes are TRBV28 and TRBJ1-5; D call uncertain. V lost 5 bases to trimming and J lost 2 bases, with 10 bases between them. The CDR3 length is 14 residues. Germline assignment: CDR1 MDHEN and CDR2 SYDVKM. CDR3 nucleotides: TGTGCCAGCAGTAACCGGCGGGGCAATCAGCCCCAGCATTTT. Translating gives CASSNRRGNQPQHF.